The entry that follows covers one TCR beta chain sequence. What it binds is not known. The CDR3 consists of 12 residues. J was trimmed by 13 bases and V by 5 bases; bases with no gene match: 5. The source of the sample is a study of T cells in Graves' hyperthyroidism and ophthalmopathy. Whole-study results and caveats: In blood, most of the thyroid clonotypes expanded above 0.001 were also present. Ophthalmopathy, as predicted by the model, came a median about seven months after the prediction.

RNA transcripts served as the template for amplifying TCR beta CDR3 regions. HTBI primers were used for first-round RT-PCR of the TCR CDR3. A single record per CDR3 protein comes from TCRdb applying MiXCR to the multiplex PCR reads. The sample includes around 600,000 distinct CDR3 sequences, approximately 15% of them seen just once. This TCR came from a woman aged 40-49 years with Graves' ophthalmopathy. This chain uses TRBV12-3 or TRBV12-4 with TRBJ2-1, with 10 bases that match TRBD1. Sequenced: blood. The CDR3 spells CASSHGTGVQFF. As DNA, the CDR3 is TGTGCCAGCAGTCACGGGACAGGGGTACAGTTCTTC.